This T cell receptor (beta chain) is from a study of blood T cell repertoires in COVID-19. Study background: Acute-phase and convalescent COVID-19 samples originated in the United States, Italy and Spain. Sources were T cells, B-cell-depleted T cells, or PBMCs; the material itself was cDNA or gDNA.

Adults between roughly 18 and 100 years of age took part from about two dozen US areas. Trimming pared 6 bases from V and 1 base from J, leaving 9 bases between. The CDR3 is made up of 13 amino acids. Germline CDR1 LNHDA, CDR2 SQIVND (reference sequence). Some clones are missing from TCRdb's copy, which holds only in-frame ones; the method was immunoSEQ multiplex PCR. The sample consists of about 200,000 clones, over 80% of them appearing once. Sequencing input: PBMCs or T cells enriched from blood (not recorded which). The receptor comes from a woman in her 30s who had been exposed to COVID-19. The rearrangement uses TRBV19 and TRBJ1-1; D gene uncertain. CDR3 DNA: TGTGCCAGTAGACTGAACGGGAACACTGAAGCTTTCTTT. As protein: CASRLNGNTEAFF.